This T cell receptor (beta chain) was identified during a study of T cell responses to AZD1222 COVID-19 vaccine. The V gene's germline CDR1 is SGHTA and CDR2 FQGNSA. V lost 5 bases to trimming and J lost 8 bases, with 13 bases between them. CDR3 length: 14 residues. General study points: Seropositivity was recorded at baseline in only a handful of AZD1222 recipients. Spike-specific TCR breadth rose after two AZD1222 doses, and depth rose as well.

Some clones are missing from TCRdb's copy, which holds only in-frame ones; the method was immunoSEQ multiplex PCR. Of 100,000 or so clones listed, 88% were seen once; the top ten hold around a tenth. About this clone: As yet, its antigen is unknown.

The source of this sequence is an adult in good health. The sample was peripheral blood, taken on day 0 of AZD1222 vaccination. This chain connects TRBV7-2 to TRBJ1-6; D gene uncertain. The chain's CDR3 is CASSAQAADSPLHF. CDR3 DNA sequence: TGTGCCAGCAGCGCCCAGGCTGCGGATTCACCCCTCCACTTT. Using reference TRBV7-2 and TRBJ1-6 for the parts outside the CDR3, the full variable domain is GAGVSQSPSNKVTEKGKDVELRCDPISGHTALYWYRQSLGQGLEFLIYFQGNSAPDKSGLPSDRFSAERTGGSVSTLTIQRTQQEDSAVYLCASSAQAADSPLHFGNGTRLTVT.